This passage covers 29 T cell receptor beta chains from one sample sequenced in a study of T cell changes during pregnancy in multiple sclerosis. Clones were read by immunoSEQ multiplex PCR, and TCRdb kept only the in-frame ones, dropping some. The sample holds about 26,000 clones, about 88% seen once. The sequencing used CD8+ T cells from peripheral blood mononuclear cells, collected in the second trimester of pregnancy. These receptors were collected from a female donor with multiple sclerosis, enrolled in a pregnancy study.

The chain employs TRBV7-9 and TRBJ2-7; D might be TRBD2 (6 bases). V was trimmed by 5 bases and J by 0 bases, leaving 11 bases between them. CDR1 SEHNR and CDR2 FQNEAQ come from the germline V gene (reference sequence). CDR3 length: 14 residues. The CDR3: CASSGRDFSYEQYF. For the CDR3, the DNA is TGTGCCAGCAGCGGGCGGGACTTCTCCTACGAGCAGTACTTC.

This clone was picked up one time. V gene TRBV28 combines with J gene TRBJ2-7; tentatively, D is TRBD2 (6 bases). The germline V gene has CDR1 MDHEN and CDR2 SYDVKM. The V and J ends lost 8 bases and 4 bases respectively, with 30 bases between them. This CDR3 is built from 18 residues. The CDR3 DNA follows: TGTGCCAGCGCGGAGAGAAGGTTTAGGTATAATGGGGGGTACGAGCAGTACTTC. Protein product: CASAERRFRYNGGYEQYF.

CDR3 loop: CASSGRTGLNTEAFF. The CDR3 bases are TGTGCCAGCAGTGGGAGGACAGGTCTGAACACTGAAGCTTTCTTT. The chain employs TRBV2 and TRBJ1-1; 7 bases align to TRBD1. Germline V gene lookup returns CDR1 SNHLY and CDR2 FYNNEI. This CDR3 spans 15 amino acids. With V trimmed by 4 bases and J by 0 bases, 5 bases remained unmatched.

J is TRBJ2-7 and V is TRBV10-3, with TRBD2 matching 8 bases. The CDR3 runs to 18 residues. Germline loops: CDR1 ENHRY, CDR2 SYGVKD. Trimming removed 0 bases from V and 3 bases from J; junction bases left unmatched: 13. The CDR3 DNA reads as TGTGCCATCAGTGAGTCTAAATTCCCGGGACTAGTGTTCTACGAGCAGTACTTC. This translates into CAISESKFPGLVFYEQYF.

CDR3: CASSLAWRTSGTYEQYF. The CDR3 nucleotides read TGTGCCAGCAGCTTAGCGTGGAGGACTAGCGGGACCTACGAGCAGTACTTC. J is TRBJ2-7 and V is TRBV7-8; 12 bases map to TRBD2. The CDR3 sequence is 17 residues long. The V and J ends lost 0 bases and 2 bases, in that order; junction bases with no gene match: 5. The V gene's germline CDR1 is SGHVS and CDR2 FQNEAQ.

This chain joins TRBV7-3 and TRBJ1-1; D perhaps matches TRBD1 (5 bases). The germline CDR1 and CDR2 sequences are SGHTA and FQGTGA. CDR3 size: 15 residues. With 5 bases removed from V and 3 bases from J, the gap between germline ends came to 16 bases. CDR3 sequence (DNA): TGTGCCAGCAGCGGGGGGTCCGGGATGGACACTGAAGCTTTCTTT. Translation: CASSGGSGMDTEAFF. Using reference TRBV7-3 and TRBJ1-1 for the parts outside the CDR3, the full variable domain is GAGVSQTPSNKVTEKGKYVELRCDPISGHTALYWYRQSLGQGPEFLIYFQGTGAADDSGLPNDRFFAVRPEGSVSTLKIQRTERGDSAVYLCASSGGSGMDTEAFFGQGTRLTVV.

V and J are TRBV7-9 and TRBJ1-1, with a possible D match to TRBD1 (5 bases). Germline assignment: CDR1 SEHNR and CDR2 FQNEAQ (reference sequence). V was clipped by 2 bases and J by 1 base, with 14 bases between them. The CDR3 totals 16 residues. As DNA, the CDR3 is TGTGCCAGCAGCTTAAGTGTACAGGAAAAGAACACTGAAGCTTTCTTT. This translates into CASSLSVQEKNTEAFF.

The J gene is TRBJ1-1, the V gene TRBV2, with a weak D call TRBD1 (5 bases). The ends were cut back, 4 bases at V and 1 base at J, with 13 bases in the middle. The CDR3 is 15 amino acids. Per germline, CDR1 SNHLY and CDR2 FYNNEI. CDR3 loop: CASSVAGQGNTEAFF. The CDR3 DNA is TGTGCCAGCAGTGTCGCCGGTCAGGGGAACACTGAAGCTTTCTTT.

The rearrangement joins TRBV19 to TRBJ1-1, with D possibly being TRBD1 (5 bases). This CDR3 has 14 residues. V was pared by 5 bases and J by 4 bases, with 14 bases between. Germline V gene lookup returns CDR1 LNHDA and CDR2 SQIVND (reference sequence). CDR3 in DNA: TGTGCCAGTAGTTACGGGGGGTCCCCCACTGAAGCTTTCTTT. It yields the protein CASSYGGSPTEAFF.

Only a few counts were recorded for this clone. The J gene is TRBJ2-7, the V gene TRBV11-2, with TRBD2 as a possible D gene (6 bases). V was clipped by 4 bases and J by 4 bases, with 17 bases between them. Germline V CDR1 and CDR2: SGHAT, FQNNGV. CDR3 length: 15 residues. DNA for the CDR3: TGTGCCAGCAGCTCGGACGGGACTGCCCCGTACGAGCAGTACTTC. This codes for CASSSDGTAPYEQYF.

The chain joins TRBV6-5 to TRBJ2-7; D possibly corresponds to TRBD2 (5 bases). The CDR3 consists of 11 residues. Germline CDR1 and CDR2: MNHEY and SVGAGI. Trimming shortened V by 7 bases and J by 6 bases, and 10 bases separated the two germline ends. The CDR3 region is CASTLAGEQYF. DNA for the CDR3: TGTGCCAGCACCTTGGCGGGCGAGCAGTACTTC.

This chain uses TRBV19 with TRBJ1-5; D perhaps matches TRBD1 (5 bases). Trimming left V 3 bases short and J 6 bases short, with 18 bases between. The CDR3 has 16 amino acids. Per germline, CDR1 LNHDA and CDR2 SQIVND (reference sequence). The CDR3 nucleotides are TGTGCCAGTAGTATCACTGGCAGGGCAATAAGTCAGCCCCAGCATTTT. This encodes CASSITGRAISQPQHF. Filled out from reference TRBV19 and TRBJ1-5, the complete variable domain reads DGGITQSPKYLFRKEGQNVTLSCEQNLNHDAMYWYRQDPGQGLRLIYYSQIVNDFQKGDIAEGYSVSREKKESFPLTVTSAQKNPTAFYLCASSITGRAISQPQHFGDGTRLSIL.

This clone was observed a single time. This rearrangement joins TRBV19 to TRBJ2-7, with 9 bases fitting TRBD2. CDR3 length: 13 residues. Unmatched junction bases numbered 2, after V lost 3 bases and J lost 5 bases. Germline V gene sequence: CDR1 LNHDA, CDR2 SQIVND (reference sequence). The DNA of the CDR3 is TGTGCCAGTAGTATCGGGACTAGCAACGAGCAGTACTTC. Protein product: CASSIGTSNEQYF.

The V call is TRBV28, the J call TRBJ2-7; TRBD1 matches 9 bases. CDR1 is MDHEN, CDR2 SYDVKM, per germline. Trimming cost V 6 bases and J 1 base; bases outside gene matches: 10. There are 16 residues in the CDR3. The DNA for the CDR3 is TGTGCCAGCAGACGCGACGGGACAGGGATATCCTACGAGCAGTACTTC. As protein: CASRRDGTGISYEQYF.

V usage is TRBV2 and J usage is TRBJ2-4; 9 bases agree with TRBD1. CDR1 SNHLY and CDR2 FYNNEI come from the germline V gene. CDR3 length: 16 amino acids. The J segment lost 1 base and the V segment lost 4 bases, leaving 5 bases of the junction unmatched. The CDR3 here is CASSAGTGLAKNIQYF. The CDR3 DNA reads TGTGCCAGCAGTGCCGGGACAGGGTTGGCCAAAAACATTCAGTACTTC. The variable domain in full, completed from reference TRBV2 and TRBJ2-4, reads EPEVTQTPSHQVTQMGQEVILRCVPISNHLYFYWYRQILGQKVEFLVSFYNNEISEKSEIFDDQFSVERPDGSNFTLKIRSTKLEDSAMYFCASSAGTGLAKNIQYFGAGTRLSVL.

The gene calls are TRBV4-1 and TRBJ1-1; D uncertain. Germline CDR1 MGHRA, CDR2 YSYEKL. V was shortened by 5 bases and J by 0 bases, with 13 bases between the two germline ends. The CDR3 runs 15 residues. CDR3 residues: CASSALREMNTEAFF. The CDR3 DNA reads TGCGCCAGCAGCGCGCTCCGGGAGATGAACACTGAAGCTTTCTTT.

In the case of this clone: Mismatch with germline at one junction end may stem from a read error. The chain couples TRBV7-7 to TRBJ2-5; tentative D call: TRBD2 (5 bases). The CDR3 totals 14 residues. The V gene's germline CDR1 is SSHAT and CDR2 FNYEAQ (reference sequence). The CDR3 DNA follows: TGTGCTAGCAGCTTAAACGGGGAACAAGAGACCCAGTACTTC. This encodes CASSLNGEQETQYF.

This clone has more than one count but fewer than ten. The chain links TRBV6-1 to TRBJ2-5; 7 bases line up with TRBD1. CDR1 MNHNS and CDR2 SASEGT come from the germline V gene. The ends lost 1 base at V and 4 bases at J; junction bases unmatched: 6. CDR3 length: 15 amino acids. The CDR3 nucleotides are TGTGCCAGCAGTGAAGGACAGGGATTGGGAGAGACCCAGTACTTC. Translated, it gives CASSEGQGLGETQYF.

This clone was found a few times. The V call is TRBV29-1, the J call TRBJ2-3; 8 positions agree with TRBD2. Germline V CDR1 and CDR2: SQVTM, ANQGSEA. The CDR3 contains 18 residues. V lost 3 bases to trimming and J lost 4 bases; unmatched junction nucleotides: 18. The CDR3 sequence is CSVDGAGDGEGGADTQYF. CDR3 DNA: TGCAGCGTTGACGGAGCGGGAGATGGGGAGGGGGGTGCAGATACGCAGTATTTT.

This clone was counted many times. V gene TRBV29-1 combines with J gene TRBJ2-2, with TRBD2 identical over 13 bases. The V gene end was trimmed by 5 bases and the J gene end by 3 bases; junction bases not matched to a gene: 3. From germline, CDR1 is SQVTM and CDR2 ANQGSEA. CDR3 length: 15 residues. CDR3 region: CSVRTSGSDTGELFF. CDR3 nucleotides: TGCAGCGTTCGGACTAGCGGGAGCGACACCGGGGAGCTGTTTTTT.

The CDR3 is CASSQAGPFYEQYF. The DNA of the CDR3 is TGTGCCAGCAGCCAAGCGGGTCCCTTCTACGAGCAGTACTTC. The chain employs TRBV14 and TRBJ2-7; no reliable D call. This CDR3 is built from 14 residues. CDR1 SGHDN and CDR2 FVKESK come from the germline V gene. V lost 1 base and J lost 3, with 10 bases in between.

The genes are TRBV27 and TRBJ2-7, with 7 bases that match TRBD1. The germline V gene encodes CDR1 MNHEY and CDR2 SMNVEV (reference sequence). The CDR3 extends over 14 amino acids. The J segment lost 4 bases and the V segment lost 2 bases, leaving 5 bases of the junction unmatched. The CDR3 region is CASSLRGGAYEQYF. The CDR3 region has the DNA TGTGCCAGCAGTTTAAGAGGGGGCGCTTACGAGCAGTACTTC.

The DNA of the CDR3 is TGTGCCAGCAGCTTACTACTAGCGGGCTCCAATGAGCAGTTCTTC. Its translation is CASSLLLAGSNEQFF. The chain has TRBV7-9 and TRBJ2-1; 9 bases agree with TRBD2. With V trimmed by 2 bases and J by 6 bases, 5 bases remained unmatched. There are 15 residues in the CDR3. Germline V gene sequence: CDR1 SEHNR, CDR2 FQNEAQ (reference sequence).

At least ten counts were recorded for this clone. The chain couples TRBV7-9 to TRBJ2-7, with D perhaps matching TRBD2 (6 bases). The CDR3 contains 15 residues. The germline V gene encodes CDR1 SEHNR and CDR2 FQNEAQ (reference sequence). Between the trimmed V and J ends, which lost 5 bases and 6 bases, there was a span of 20 bases. The DNA of the CDR3 is TGTGCCAGCAGCCACCCGGGGGATGCGGGGCTCGAGCAGTACTTC. Amino acids: CASSHPGDAGLEQYF.

This chain connects TRBV6-5 to TRBJ2-5; 10 bases agree with TRBD2. This CDR3 comprises 15 residues. Per the germline V gene, CDR1 is MNHEY and CDR2 is SVGAGI. V shed 4 bases, J shed 4 bases, and the junction held 6 bases outside the gene matches. The CDR3 DNA reads as TGTGCCAGCAGTTGGGCTAGCGGGAGTGCAGAGACCCAGTACTTC. As protein: CASSWASGSAETQYF.

The gene calls are TRBV28 and TRBJ2-5; 7 positions match TRBD2. Trimming removed 7 bases from V and 2 bases from J; junction bases left unmatched: 13. Germline CDR1 MDHEN, CDR2 SYDVKM. This CDR3 is built from 16 residues. CDR3 sequence: CASTAGVPRGQETQYF. The DNA of the CDR3 is TGTGCCAGCACCGCGGGGGTACCCCGGGGGCAAGAGACCCAGTACTTC.

The CDR3 DNA reads TGCAGCGGGACTAGCGACTACGAGCAGTACTTC. It encodes CSGTSDYEQYF. The chain links TRBV29-1 to TRBJ2-7; 9 bases agree with TRBD2. The germline CDR1 and CDR2 sequences are SQVTM and ANQGSEA. The CDR3 length is 11 residues. V was pared by 7 bases and J by 3 bases, with 1 base of the junction left unmatched.

The V gene is TRBV5-1, the J gene TRBJ2-5; 10 nucleotides agree with TRBD1. J gave up 4 bases and V 4 bases, and 19 bases lay outside the gene matches. The CDR3 is made up of 19 amino acids. Germline-derived CDR1 and CDR2 are SGHRS and YFSETQ. CDR3 loop: CASSAERTGGRRSPETQYF. In DNA, the CDR3 is TGCGCCAGCAGCGCGGAACGGACAGGGGGTAGACGGTCCCCAGAGACCCAGTACTTC.

The chain is built from TRBV7-9 and TRBJ2-7; 11 bases are a match to TRBD1. The V and J ends lost 5 bases and 0 bases, in that order; junction bases with no gene match: 3. The CDR3 is 15 residues long. Germline loops: CDR1 SEHNR, CDR2 FQNEAQ (reference sequence). The CDR3 loop reads CASSPGTGGSYEQYF. In DNA, the CDR3 is TGTGCCAGCAGCCCCGGGACAGGGGGCTCCTACGAGCAGTACTTC. Full variable domain (outside the CDR3, taken from reference TRBV7-9 and TRBJ2-7): DTGVSQNPRHKITKRGQNVTFRCDPISEHNRLYWYRQTLGQGPEFLTYFQNEAQLEKSRLLSDRFSAERPKGSFSTLEIQRTEQGDSAMYLCASSPGTGGSYEQYFGPGTRLTVT.